The entry below gives a single T cell receptor (beta chain) sequence along with its context. What it recognizes is unknown. Researchers built TCR beta libraries using quantitative 5'-RACE with molecular barcodes. TCRdb recomputed calls from the 5' RACE reads with MiXCR, one row per CDR3 protein. Among 750,000 to 850,000 distinct CDR3 sequences listed, roughly 10% were seen once. The germline V gene has CDR1 SGHTA and CDR2 FQGNSA. The CDR3 extends over 14 amino acids. The V gene lost 2 bases and the J gene lost 9 bases, with 14 bases spanning the gap. The sample belongs to a study of CD8 T cells in ankylosing spondylitis. Study findings and constraints: It appeared that ankylosing spondylitis blood was characterized by a TCR beta motif of several highly homologous variants. In reactive arthritis synovial fluid and blood, some motif variants had been reported before. The authors found the disease-linked clones to be CD8+ and relatively rare in peripheral blood. Significant enrichment of disease-linked clones was reportedly seen in matched ankylosing spondylitis synovial fluid.

The chain uses TRBV7-2 and TRBJ1-5; D is possibly TRBD1 (5 bases). The receptor was derived from a male donor with ankylosing spondylitis. The sample taken for sequencing was blood, either unsorted or a sorted T cell fraction (not recorded which). The chain's CDR3 is CASSLSRGLGPQHF. CDR3 coding DNA: TGTGCCAGCAGCTTAAGTCGGGGACTTGGGCCCCAGCATTTT.